The clone carrying this TCR beta chain has only a few counts. These data belong to a study of blood T cell repertoires in COVID-19. In the original analysis: Reference gene primer amplification yielded estimated nucleated cell counts. TCRdb's copy holds only in-frame clones and misses some; the assay was immunoSEQ multiplex PCR. V and J calls and clone size are given by that table; D and trimming were obtained from the DNA. The sample records 30,000 to 40,000 clones, around nine tenths being singletons. CDR1 and CDR2 (germline): MDHEN, SYDVKM. Trimming cost V 6 bases and J 8 bases, with 11 bases left between them. The CDR3 sequence is 12 residues long.

The chain has TRBV28 and TRBJ1-5; possibly TRBD1 for D (5 bases). Sample: peripheral blood. The source of this sequence is a human donor in a cohort sampled during active COVID-19. CDR3 bases: TGTGCCAGCAGACCCCCGGGGGAGCCCCAGCATTTT. Its translation is CASRPPGEPQHF.